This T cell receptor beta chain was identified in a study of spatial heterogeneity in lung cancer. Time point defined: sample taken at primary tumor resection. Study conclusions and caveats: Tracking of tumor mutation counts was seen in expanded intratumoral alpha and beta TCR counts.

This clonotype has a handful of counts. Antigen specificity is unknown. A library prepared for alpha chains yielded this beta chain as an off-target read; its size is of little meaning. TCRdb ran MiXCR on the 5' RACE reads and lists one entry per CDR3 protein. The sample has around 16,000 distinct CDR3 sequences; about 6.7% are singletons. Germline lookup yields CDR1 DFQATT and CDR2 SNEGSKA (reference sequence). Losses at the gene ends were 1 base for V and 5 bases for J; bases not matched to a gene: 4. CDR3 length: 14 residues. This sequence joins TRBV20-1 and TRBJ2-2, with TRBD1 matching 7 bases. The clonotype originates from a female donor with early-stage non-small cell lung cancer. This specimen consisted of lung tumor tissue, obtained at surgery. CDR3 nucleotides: TGCAGTGCTAGAGTTCCACAGGGGACCGGGGAGCTGTTTTTT. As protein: CSARVPQGTGELFF.